These 27 T cell receptor beta chains came from one sample sequenced in a study of cytomegalovirus exposure and HLA in healthy donors. The PCR ran on 60 Vbeta and 13 Jbeta primers. TCRdb's table, derived via immunoSEQ multiplex PCR, lists solely in-frame clones and lacks some. This repertoire shows around 150,000 clones, under 90% found once; its top ten account for roughly 1.9%. The sample taken for sequencing was PBMCs. These receptors were obtained from a man aged 18 to 29 in good health and CMV-seronegative.

The chain couples TRBV7-9 to TRBJ2-7; TRBD1 might be the D (6 bases). Germline V gene lookup returns CDR1 SEHNR and CDR2 FQNEAQ (reference sequence). This CDR3 spans 12 amino acids. Between the trimmed V and J ends, which lost 5 bases and 8 bases, there was a span of 13 bases. The CDR3 sequence is CASSPDRPKQYF. CDR3 sequence (DNA): TGTGCCAGCAGCCCGGACAGACCTAAGCAGTACTTC.

The chain links TRBV6-1 to TRBJ1-2; TRBD1 is a possible D gene (6 bases). Trimming pared 3 bases from V and 3 bases from J, leaving 8 bases between. Germline V gene data show CDR1 as MNHNS and CDR2 as SASEGT. The CDR3 runs to 13 residues. The CDR3 loop is CASSETGYYGYTF. The CDR3 nucleotides are TGTGCCAGCAGTGAGACAGGTTACTATGGCTACACCTTC.

The J gene is TRBJ2-5, the V gene TRBV28; tentative D call: TRBD2 (5 bases). The V end lost 9 bases, the J end lost 5 bases, and 25 bases lay between the germline ends. The CDR3 totals 16 residues. Germline CDR1 and CDR2: MDHEN and SYDVKM. This chain's CDR3 is CASREGAVPPGETQYF. The DNA for the CDR3 is TGTGCCAGTAGGGAAGGAGCGGTTCCCCCGGGGGAGACCCAGTACTTC.

The genes are TRBV15 and TRBJ2-7; 7 nucleotides align to TRBD1. This CDR3 contains 15 residues. V lost 3 bases to trimming and J lost 3 bases; unmatched junction nucleotides: 8. Germline lookup yields CDR1 LNHNV and CDR2 YYDKDF (reference sequence). The DNA for the CDR3 is TGTGCCACCAGCAGCCGTCGGGACAGTGTCTACGAGCAGTACTTC. Amino acids: CATSSRRDSVYEQYF.

The rearrangement uses TRBV30 and TRBJ1-2; a weak D match, TRBD1 (5 bases). From germline, CDR1 is GTSNPN and CDR2 SVGIG (reference sequence). The CDR3 runs 13 residues. Trimming shortened V by 0 bases and J by 5 bases, and 10 bases separated the two germline ends. CDR3 amino acids: CAWSVSGGYGYTF. For the CDR3, the DNA is TGTGCCTGGAGTGTCTCCGGGGGTTATGGCTACACCTTC.

This clone was seen just once. The chain combines TRBV4-1 with TRBJ2-2, with 8 bases lining up with TRBD1. Germline trimming cut 3 bases from V and 2 bases from J; bases unmatched to any gene: 8. This CDR3 has 17 residues. CDR1 is MGHRA, CDR2 YSYEKL, per germline. The CDR3 DNA reads as TGCGCCAGCAGCCACGCCGGGACAGGCGCAAACACCGGGGAGCTGTTTTTT. Its translation is CASSHAGTGANTGELFF.

This chain connects TRBV7-2 to TRBJ1-2; 9 nucleotides align to TRBD1. The CDR3 sequence is 14 residues long. The V gene's germline CDR1 is SGHTA and CDR2 FQGNSA. The ends lost 2 bases at V and 6 bases at J; junction bases unmatched: 4. For the CDR3, the DNA is TGTGCCAGCAGCTTACAGGGACAGGGTAATGGCTACACCTTC. This translates into CASSLQGQGNGYTF.

The chain has TRBV27 and TRBJ2-5; 7 bases align to TRBD1. Germline V gene sequence: CDR1 MNHEY, CDR2 SMNVEV (reference sequence). The CDR3 length is 16 residues. V shed 5 bases and J 5 bases; nucleotides not matched to a gene: 14. The CDR3: CASSVNDRAAQETQYF. The CDR3 bases are TGTGCCAGCAGTGTCAACGACAGGGCCGCCCAGGAGACCCAGTACTTC.

The rearrangement joins TRBV4-1 to TRBJ2-1; 9 bases agree with TRBD2. The CDR3 is 15 amino acids. V shed 3 bases and J 9 bases; nucleotides not matched to a gene: 9. In germline, CDR1 is MGHRA, CDR2 YSYEKL. The CDR3 nucleotides read TGCGCCAGCAGCCATATTAGCGGGAGTTTGGGTGAGCAGTTCTTC. Its translation: CASSHISGSLGEQFF.

This rearrangement joins TRBV28 to TRBJ2-1; D is undetermined. CDR1 is MDHEN, CDR2 SYDVKM, per germline. This CDR3 is 13 amino acids long. V was clipped by 6 bases and J by 2 bases, with 8 bases between them. The CDR3 here is CASSLLAYNEQFF. The DNA of the CDR3 is TGTGCCAGCAGCCTCCTCGCCTACAATGAGCAGTTCTTC.

This chain connects TRBV7-3 to TRBJ2-2, with D perhaps TRBD2 (6 bases). Trimming left V 3 bases short and J 4 bases short, with 12 bases between. Germline-derived CDR1 and CDR2 are SGHTA and FQGTGA. This CDR3 contains 15 residues. This CDR3 is CASSFTGSGTGELFF. CDR3 nucleotides: TGTGCCAGCAGCTTTACCGGGAGTGGCACCGGGGAGCTGTTTTTT.

The CDR3 DNA is TGTGCCAGCAGCGACAGGGGTGCTAGCACAGATACGCAGTATTTT. Translation: CASSDRGASTDTQYF. The gene calls are TRBV6-5 and TRBJ2-3; 8 bases fit TRBD1. This CDR3 contains 15 residues. The V segment lost 6 bases and the J segment 0 bases; nucleotides outside the gene matches: 5. Germline V CDR1 and CDR2: MNHEY, SVGAGI.

The rearrangement uses TRBV6-5 and TRBJ1-2; D is undetermined. The CDR3 loop spans 16 amino acids. Trimming cost V 3 bases and J 0 bases, with 14 bases left between them. Germline loops: CDR1 MNHEY, CDR2 SVGAGI. CDR3 DNA: TGTGCCAGCAGTTATAAGGCAGAGGTTACTAACTATGGCTACACCTTC. As protein: CASSYKAEVTNYGYTF.

The chain is built from TRBV13 and TRBJ2-3, with 8 bases aligning to TRBD2. V lost 5 bases, J lost 2 bases, and 6 bases stayed unmatched. The length of the CDR3 is 15 residues. Germline V CDR1 and CDR2: PRHDT, FYEKMQ (reference sequence). The CDR3 DNA is TGTGCCAGCAGCCCGCCGGGAGGGTCCACAGATACGCAGTATTTT. Amino acid sequence: CASSPPGGSTDTQYF.

The chain is built from TRBV27 and TRBJ1-6, with a tentative D call TRBD1 (5 bases). The CDR3 runs to 14 residues. Between the trimmed V and J ends, which lost 4 bases and 5 bases, there was a span of 9 bases. CDR1 and CDR2 from the germline V gene are MNHEY and SMNVEV (reference sequence). In DNA form, the CDR3 reads TGTGCCAGCAGTTATGGGGCTGATAATTCACCCCTCCACTTT. This sequence encodes CASSYGADNSPLHF.

This chain uses TRBV7-2 with TRBJ1-5; D is undetermined. The germline V and J ends were trimmed by 3 bases and 0 bases, with 12 bases remaining between them. Germline V gene sequence: CDR1 SGHTA, CDR2 FQGNSA. CDR3 length equals 16 residues. Here the CDR3 DNA reads TGTGCCAGCAGCTTGGGCAGTATCTATAGCAATCAGCCCCAGCATTTT. It encodes CASSLGSIYSNQPQHF.

The chain links TRBV7-2 to TRBJ2-5, with TRBD1 as a possible D gene (6 bases). V dropped 6 bases and J dropped 5 bases, with 10 bases sitting between them. CDR3 size: 12 residues. CDR1 SGHTA and CDR2 FQGNSA come from the germline V gene. CDR3 bases: TGTGCCAGCAGTCAAACAGGGGAGACCCAGTACTTC. Translating gives CASSQTGETQYF.

The rearrangement joins TRBV7-2 to TRBJ2-3, with D tentatively TRBD1 (6 bases). The ends were cut back, 4 bases at V and 8 bases at J, with 10 bases in the middle. CDR1 is SGHTA, CDR2 FQGNSA, per germline. This CDR3 has 12 amino acids. The CDR3 sequence is CASSSDSSTQYF. The DNA of the CDR3 is TGTGCCAGCAGCTCGGACAGTTCTACGCAGTATTTT.

This chain uses TRBV27 with TRBJ2-7; TRBD1 might be the D (6 bases). Looked up from germline, CDR1 is MNHEY and CDR2 is SMNVEV (reference sequence). Trimming left V 3 bases short and J 3 bases short, with 12 bases between. This CDR3 has 14 amino acids. Written as DNA, the CDR3 is TGTGCCAGCAGTTTCGGGACAAGCGTCTACGAGCAGTACTTC. Translated, it gives CASSFGTSVYEQYF.

The V gene is TRBV7-3, the J gene TRBJ2-7; 9 bases align to TRBD1. This CDR3 has 14 residues. CDR1 and CDR2 from the germline V gene are SGHTA and FQGTGA. Unmatched junction bases numbered 4, after V lost 5 bases and J lost 2 bases. CDR3 nucleotide sequence: TGTGCCAGCAGCAAGACAGGGGGGACCTACGAGCAGTACTTC. Residues: CASSKTGGTYEQYF.

The gene calls are TRBV28 and TRBJ1-3, with 7 bases lining up with TRBD1. The CDR3 runs to 17 residues. The V and J ends lost 5 bases and 0 bases, in that order; junction bases with no gene match: 10. Germline V lookup: CDR1 MDHEN, CDR2 SYDVKM. The CDR3 DNA follows: TGTGCCAGCAGTCCCCCCGGACAGGCGTACTCTGGAAACACCATATATTTT. It codes for CASSPPGQAYSGNTIYF.

The chain combines TRBV5-5 with TRBJ1-3; D is unresolved. Germline CDR1 SGHKS, CDR2 YYEKEE (reference sequence). The germline V and J ends were trimmed by 4 bases and 2 bases, with 10 bases remaining between them. This CDR3 is 14 amino acids long. CDR3 sequence reads: CASSPGGAGNTIYF. Written as DNA, the CDR3 is TGTGCCAGCAGCCCCGGCGGGGCTGGAAACACCATATATTTT.

This clone is a singleton in its sample. The gene calls are TRBV2 and TRBJ2-7; TRBD1 matches at 10 bases. The length of the CDR3 is 13 residues. With V trimmed by 8 bases and J by 5 bases, 6 bases remained unmatched. The germline V gene has CDR1 SNHLY and CDR2 FYNNEI. DNA of the CDR3: TGTGCCAGCCGGGGACAGGGGAGCAACGAGCAGTACTTC. Protein product: CASRGQGSNEQYF.

The V and J genes are TRBV14 and TRBJ1-4; 10 bases align to TRBD1. Germline V gives CDR1 SGHDN, CDR2 FVKESK. CDR3 size: 16 residues. The trim removed 0 bases at V and 6 bases at J, leaving 4 bases unmatched. CDR3 bases: TGTGCCAGCAGCCAAGAATTGGGACAGGGGTATGAAAAACTGTTTTTT. It yields the protein CASSQELGQGYEKLFF.

The chain is built from TRBV6-5 and TRBJ1-4, with D possibly TRBD1 on 6 matching bases. The CDR3 is made up of 15 amino acids. V lost 0 bases to trimming and J lost 7 bases, with 12 bases between them. The germline gives CDR1 MNHEY, CDR2 SVGAGI. CDR3 region: CASSYSQGLTEKLFF. CDR3 nucleotide sequence: TGTGCCAGCAGTTACTCGCAGGGGCTCACTGAAAAACTGTTTTTT.

This clone was observed a few times. For the CDR3, the DNA is TGCGCCAGCAGCGAGGGAATTTTTAGCTCTGGAAACACCATATATTTT. It is translated as CASSEGIFSSGNTIYF. The chain is built from TRBV5-1 and TRBJ1-3; D is unresolved. V was pared by 4 bases and J by 0 bases, with 14 bases between. CDR3 length: 16 amino acids. Germline CDR1 is SGHRS and CDR2 is YFSETQ.

This chain links TRBV7-6 with TRBJ2-1; D might be TRBD2 (5 bases). CDR3 size: 15 residues. Germline CDR1 is SGHVS and CDR2 is FNYEAQ. V was cut by 1 base and J by 7 bases, with 14 bases left in between. The CDR3 DNA reads TGTGCCAGCAGCTTAGAACCCCCTAGCCTAAATGAGCAGTTCTTC. This sequence encodes CASSLEPPSLNEQFF.